The source of this T cell receptor (beta chain) is a study of blood T cell repertoires in COVID-19. Background on the study: PBMCs, B-cell-depleted T cells, or T cells provided the cDNA or gDNA that made up the material.

Per the germline V gene, CDR1 is SGHVS and CDR2 is FQNEAQ. V lost 1 base and J 10 bases, leaving 8 bases between the germline ends. The CDR3 totals 13 residues. TCRdb's copy holds only in-frame clones and misses some; the assay was immunoSEQ multiplex PCR. This table holds 200,000 to 250,000 clones, approximately 80% found once. The sequenced material came from peripheral blood. The clonotype was recovered from a human donor in a cohort sampled during active COVID-19. The chain links TRBV7-8 to TRBJ1-6, with D unresolved. In DNA form, the CDR3 reads TGTGCCAGCAGCTTAGTAGCAGCATCACCCCTCCACTTT. Translating gives CASSLVAASPLHF.